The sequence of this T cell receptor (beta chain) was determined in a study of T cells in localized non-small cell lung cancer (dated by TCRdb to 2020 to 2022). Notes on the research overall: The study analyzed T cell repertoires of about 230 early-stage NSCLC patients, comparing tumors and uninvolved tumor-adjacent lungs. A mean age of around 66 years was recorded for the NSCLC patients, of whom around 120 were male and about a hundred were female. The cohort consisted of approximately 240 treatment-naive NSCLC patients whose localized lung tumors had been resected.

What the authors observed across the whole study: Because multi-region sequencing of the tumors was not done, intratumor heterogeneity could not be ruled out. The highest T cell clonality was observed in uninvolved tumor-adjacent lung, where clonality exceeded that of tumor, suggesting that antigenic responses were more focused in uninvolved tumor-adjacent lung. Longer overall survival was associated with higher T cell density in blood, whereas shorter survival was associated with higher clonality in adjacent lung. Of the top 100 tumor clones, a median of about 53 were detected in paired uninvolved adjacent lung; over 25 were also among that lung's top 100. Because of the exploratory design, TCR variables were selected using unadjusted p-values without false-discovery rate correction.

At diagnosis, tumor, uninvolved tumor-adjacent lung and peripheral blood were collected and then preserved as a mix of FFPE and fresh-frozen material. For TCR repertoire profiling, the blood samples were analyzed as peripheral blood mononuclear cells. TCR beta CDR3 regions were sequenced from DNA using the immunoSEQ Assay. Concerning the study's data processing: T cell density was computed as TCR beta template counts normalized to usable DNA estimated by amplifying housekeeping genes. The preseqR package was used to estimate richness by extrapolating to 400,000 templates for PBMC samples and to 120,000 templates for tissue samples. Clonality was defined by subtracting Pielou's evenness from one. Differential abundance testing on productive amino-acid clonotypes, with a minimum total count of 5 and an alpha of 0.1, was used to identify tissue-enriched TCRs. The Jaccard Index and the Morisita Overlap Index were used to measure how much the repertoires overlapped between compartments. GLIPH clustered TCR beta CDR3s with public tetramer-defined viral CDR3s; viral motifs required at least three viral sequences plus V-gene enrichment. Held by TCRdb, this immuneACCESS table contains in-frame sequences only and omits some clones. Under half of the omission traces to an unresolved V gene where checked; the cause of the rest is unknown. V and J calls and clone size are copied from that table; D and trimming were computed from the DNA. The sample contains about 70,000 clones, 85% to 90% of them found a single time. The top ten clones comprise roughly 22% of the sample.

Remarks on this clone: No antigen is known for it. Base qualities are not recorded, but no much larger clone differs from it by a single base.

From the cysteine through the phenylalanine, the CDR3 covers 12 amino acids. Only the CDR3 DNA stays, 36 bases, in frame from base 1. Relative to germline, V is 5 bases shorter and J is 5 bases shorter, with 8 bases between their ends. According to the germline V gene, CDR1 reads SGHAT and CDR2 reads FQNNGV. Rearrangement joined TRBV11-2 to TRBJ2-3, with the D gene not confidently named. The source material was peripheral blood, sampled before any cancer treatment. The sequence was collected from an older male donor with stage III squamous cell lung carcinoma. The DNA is TGTGCCAGCAGCGGGTTGGGAGATACGCAGTATTTT. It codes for CASSGLGDTQYF.